These 15 T cell receptor beta chains were all obtained from the same sample, sequenced in a study of immune heterogeneity within non-small cell lung tumors. The TCR beta CDR3 region underwent multiplex PCR amplification with 32 V and 13 J primers. TCRdb re-called the multiplex PCR reads through MiXCR, storing one row per CDR3 protein. This table has about 20,000 distinct CDR3 sequences, approximately 26% appearing once. TCRs were amplified from approximately 600 ng gDNA of bulk tumor per sample. Surgery yielded several widely spaced biopsies per primary tumor. Curative operations were performed on patients who had untreated, newly diagnosed non-small cell lung cancer. Material for sequencing was lung tumor tissue. These TCRs come from a man in his forties or fifties with non-small cell lung cancer.

V usage is TRBV5-1 and J usage is TRBJ2-1, with D tentatively TRBD1 or TRBD2 (5 bases each). This CDR3 region has 14 residues. Trimming took off 0 bases at V and 7 bases at J, with 11 bases between the two ends. Germline V lookup: CDR1 SGHRS, CDR2 YFSETQ. CDR3 protein: CASSLVPGPNEQFF. The CDR3 DNA follows: TGCGCCAGCAGCTTGGTTCCGGGGCCAAATGAGCAGTTCTTC.

This clonotype showed up many times. This rearrangement joins TRBV3-1 to TRBJ1-4; TRBD1 is a possible D gene (6 bases). Germline V CDR1 and CDR2: LGHDT, YNNKEL (reference sequence). Trimming shortened V by 4 bases and J by 8 bases, and 20 bases separated the two germline ends. CDR3 size: 16 residues. The CDR3 protein is CASSPPVPGAREKLFF. Here the CDR3 DNA reads TGTGCCAGCAGCCCACCGGTGCCGGGGGCGCGCGAAAAACTGTTTTTT.

This clonotype was counted at least ten times. The chain links TRBV19 to TRBJ2-1; 9 nucleotides match TRBD2. V lost 6 bases and J lost 7; bases outside the gene matches: 13. The CDR3 extends over 16 amino acids. Germline assignment: CDR1 LNHDA and CDR2 SQIVND (reference sequence). This chain's CDR3 is CASRTTGTSPSNEQFF. Here the CDR3 DNA reads TGTGCCAGTAGGACCACCGGGACTAGCCCCAGTAATGAGCAGTTCTTC.

The V call is TRBV20-1, the J call TRBJ2-4; 13 bases are a match to TRBD2. V shed 4 bases, J shed 6 bases, and the junction held 12 bases outside the gene matches. Germline V gene lookup returns CDR1 DFQATT and CDR2 SNEGSKA (reference sequence). The CDR3 extends over 17 amino acids. CDR3 sequence: CSAKSWTSGRTINIQYF. The CDR3 DNA reads TGCAGTGCTAAGTCCTGGACTAGCGGGAGAACGATAAACATTCAGTACTTC.

On this clonotype itself: A much more abundant neighbour one base away suggests this may be a read error. This chain joins TRBV7-8 and TRBJ2-7; TRBD2 matches at 12 bases. J lost 5 bases, V lost 7 bases, and 6 bases had no gene match. This CDR3 comprises 14 residues. From germline, CDR1 is SGHVS and CDR2 FQNEAQ. In DNA, the CDR3 is TGTGCCAGCATCATGACTAGCGGGAGCCACGAGCAGTACTTC. It translates to CASIMTSGSHEQYF. The full variable domain, rest sourced from reference TRBV7-8 and TRBJ2-7, is GAGVSQSPRYKVAKRGQDVALRCDPISGHVSLFWYQQALGQGPEFLTYFQNEAQLDKSGLPSDRFFAERPEGSVSTLKIQRTQQEDSAVYLCASIMTSGSHEQYFGPGTRLTVT.

Relative to its sample, this clonotype is medium-sized (0.01 to 0.1%). V gene TRBV6-1 combines with J gene TRBJ1-5; 9 bases align to TRBD1. Germline values: CDR1 MNHNS, CDR2 SASEGT. The CDR3 has 16 residues. V shed 6 bases, J shed 0 bases, and the junction held 6 bases outside the gene matches. The CDR3 DNA follows: TGTGCCAGCAGACCCGGACAGGGGAGTAGCAATCAGCCCCAGCATTTT. This encodes CASRPGQGSSNQPQHF.

This clonotype was detected only a few times. The chain recombines TRBV7-8 with TRBJ1-4; D is unclear. Trimming pared 5 bases from V and 8 bases from J, leaving 18 bases between. The V gene's germline CDR1 is SGHVS and CDR2 FQNEAQ. The CDR3 is 15 amino acids. CDR3 nucleotides: TGTGCCAGCAGCCAACCCCTATCCGGGAACGAAAAACTGTTTTTT. This translates into CASSQPLSGNEKLFF.

This clonotype is medium-sized. The chain employs TRBV5-4 and TRBJ2-3; D uncertain. The CDR3 extends over 15 amino acids. Germline CDR1 SGHNT, CDR2 YYREEE (reference sequence). Trimming left V 0 bases short and J 0 bases short, with 8 bases between. The CDR3 loop reads CASSLGLESTDTQYF. The CDR3 DNA reads as TGTGCCAGCAGCTTGGGGCTAGAAAGCACAGATACGCAGTATTTT.

The rearrangement uses TRBV19 and TRBJ1-1, with D unresolved. The V gene lost 6 bases and the J gene lost 13 bases, with 21 bases spanning the gap. The CDR3 sequence is 13 residues long. Germline assignment: CDR1 LNHDA and CDR2 SQIVND (reference sequence). As DNA, the CDR3 is TGTGCCAGTAGCCCTACCCGGGCGGGGTTGAGTTTCTTT. It is translated as CASSPTRAGLSFF. Using reference TRBV19 and TRBJ1-1 for the parts outside the CDR3, the full variable domain is DGGITQSPKYLFRKEGQNVTLSCEQNLNHDAMYWYRQDPGQGLRLIYYSQIVNDFQKGDIAEGYSVSREKKESFPLTVTSAQKNPTAFYLCASSPTRAGLSFFGQGTRLTVV.

A note on this clonotype: One end of the junction varies from germline; a read error may be responsible. This sequence joins TRBV19 and TRBJ1-3, with D unresolved. The CDR3 spans 16 residues. Germline V gene data show CDR1 as LNHDA and CDR2 as SQIVND (reference sequence). The CDR3 DNA reads TGTGCCAGTAGCGGACGCACCTATACCTCTGGAAACAACATATATTTT. This translates into CASSGRTYTSGNNIYF.

In its sample, this clonotype was seen many times. The chain carries TRBV6-5 and TRBJ1-2; a possible D gene is TRBD1 (5 bases). The V gene's germline CDR1 is MNHEY and CDR2 SVGAGI. Trimming removed 0 bases at V and 6 bases at J, with 11 bases between. The CDR3 runs to 14 residues. The CDR3 DNA is TGTGCCAGCAGTTACTCCCCCAAGGGGAATGGCTACACCTTC. It codes for CASSYSPKGNGYTF.

This clonotype was observed many times. The genes are TRBV6-1 and TRBJ2-7; D gene unclear. This CDR3 region has 13 residues. V was cut by 5 bases and J by 7 bases, with 15 bases left in between. The germline CDR1 and CDR2 sequences are MNHNS and SASEGT. The CDR3 nucleotides are TGTGCCAGCAGTACCTTGGACGGCACGGAGCAGTACTTC. Translating gives CASSTLDGTEQYF.

There are a few counts of this clonotype. The chain joins TRBV20-1 to TRBJ1-1; no firm D call. The germline V gene has CDR1 DFQATT and CDR2 SNEGSKA (reference sequence). The V and J ends lost 3 bases and 1 base respectively, with 6 bases between them. The CDR3 has 12 residues. The CDR3 region has the DNA TGCAGTGCTAGTGCAGGGAACACTGAAGCTTTCTTT. This sequence encodes CSASAGNTEAFF.

Worth noting for this clonotype: This clone may be a read error of a much larger clone one base away. V is TRBV27 and J is TRBJ2-1; D remains ambiguous. The CDR3 spans 13 residues. Germline V CDR1 and CDR2: MNHEY, SMNVEV (reference sequence). Trimming left V 6 bases short and J 7 bases short, with 13 bases between. As DNA, the CDR3 is TGTGCCAGCAGGATGTATAGCCAAAATGAGCAGTTCTTC. Protein sequence: CASRMYSQNEQFF.

For this clonotype: A much larger clone differs by one base, so this may be a read error. The CDR3 is CASSFLPGNQPQHF. The CDR3, as DNA: TGTGCCAGCAGCTTTTTACCAGGTAATCAGCCCCAGCATTTT. The rearrangement links TRBV7-2 to TRBJ1-5, with no clear D. This CDR3 region has 14 residues. The V and J ends lost 3 bases and 4 bases respectively, with 10 bases between them. Germline lookup yields CDR1 SGHTA and CDR2 FQGNSA.